This record covers a single TCR beta chain. Sequencing was performed with immunoSEQ multiplex PCR; in TCRdb, only in-frame clones are kept and a portion is missing. The sample holds roughly 62,000 clones, about 95% seen once. This entry belongs to a study of technical replicates of blood from several donors. CDR3 length equals 16 residues. The germline gives CDR1 SGDLS, CDR2 YYNGEE. V lost 4 bases, J lost 8 bases, and 9 bases stayed unmatched. This chain links TRBV9 with TRBJ2-2; 12 positions match TRBD2. Sequences were obtained from PBMCs. The sequence was collected from a human donor in good health. Some clones in this sample may be carry-over from other donors' samples. The CDR3 bases are TGTGCCAGCAGCCCCCGACTAGCGGGGGTTGCTGGGGAGCTGTTTTTT. It is translated as CASSPRLAGVAGELFF.